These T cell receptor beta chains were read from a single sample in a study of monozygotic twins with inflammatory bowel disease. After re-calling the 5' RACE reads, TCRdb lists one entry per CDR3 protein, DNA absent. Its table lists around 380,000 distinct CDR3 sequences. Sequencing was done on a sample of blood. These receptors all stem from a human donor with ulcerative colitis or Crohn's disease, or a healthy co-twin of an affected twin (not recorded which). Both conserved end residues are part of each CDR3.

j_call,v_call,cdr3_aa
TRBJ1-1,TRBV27,CASKGGKTEAFF
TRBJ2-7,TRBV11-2,CASSLEPGTYEQYF
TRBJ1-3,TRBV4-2,CASSHRQGSGNTIYF
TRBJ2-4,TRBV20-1,CSASRRNVAKNIQYF
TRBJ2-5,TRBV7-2,CASSFGQARETQYF
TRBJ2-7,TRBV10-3,CAISARDRSSYEQYF
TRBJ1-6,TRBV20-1,CSAETGTGGSPLHF
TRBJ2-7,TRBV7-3,CASSLHNRTGTGYEQYF
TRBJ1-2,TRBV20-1,CSASGRDYSGGYTF
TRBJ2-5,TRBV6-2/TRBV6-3,CASSPSSGKVETQYF
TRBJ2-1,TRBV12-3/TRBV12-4,CASSSGGGGFNEQFF
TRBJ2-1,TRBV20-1,CSARQLAGVDNEQFF
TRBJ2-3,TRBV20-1,CSAPAKAGTQYF
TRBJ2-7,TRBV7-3,CASSSIPGQVYEQYF
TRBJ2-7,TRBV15,CATSRDLAGGRSYEQYF
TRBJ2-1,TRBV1,CTSMEKGGPNEQFF
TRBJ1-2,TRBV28,CASTLGVNYGYTF
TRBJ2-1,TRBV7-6,CASSLASSGRYNEQFF